This is a list of T cell receptor beta chains from one sample in a study of patients and donors after allogeneic stem cell transplantation. TCRdb re-analysed the RT-PCR reads in MiXCR, keeping a single row per CDR3 protein. This sample yields about 960,000 distinct CDR3 sequences, of which over 15% are seen a single time; 6% belongs to the top ten. Specimen: blood, either unsorted or a sorted T cell fraction (not recorded which). The source is a human donor who was either an allogeneic HSCT recipient or a stem cell or donor lymphocyte infusion donor (not recorded which). It is not recorded whose cells these are; they may come from a transplant donor. CDR3s include the opening cysteine and the closing phenylalanine or tryptophan. The order of the fields is CDR3 protein, CDR3 DNA, J gene, D gene, clone size, V gene. The D gene is left open where the match is weak. Rows may omit the clone size; those that give it use once, few, many or a size class.

CASRTGEWNTEAFF,TGTGCCAGCCGGACTGGAGAGTGGAACACTGAAGCTTTCTTT,TRBJ1-1,.,many,TRBV12-3/TRBV12-4
CASINKRQGVSNQPQHF,TGTGCCAGCATTAATAAGAGACAGGGGGTCTCCAATCAGCCCCAGCATTTT,TRBJ1-5,TRBD1,.,TRBV6-2/TRBV6-3
CASRTYQGSDTQYF,TGTGCCAGCCGCACCTATCAGGGTTCAGATACGCAGTATTTT,TRBJ2-3,.,.,TRBV5-5
CSASMRGVLFRETQYF,TGCAGTGCTAGCATGCGGGGGGTACTCTTCAGAGAGACCCAGTACTTC,TRBJ2-5,TRBD2,.,TRBV20-1
CASSQGTSGILTDTQYF,TGTGCCAGCAGCCAGGGCACTAGCGGGATTCTCACAGATACGCAGTATTTT,TRBJ2-3,TRBD2,few,TRBV4-2
CAISEGVTDTYEQYF,TGTGCCATCAGTGAAGGGGTGACAGACACCTACGAGCAGTACTTC,TRBJ2-7,.,.,TRBV10-3
CAISAGDGYTF,TGTGCCATCAGTGCAGGGGATGGCTACACCTTC,TRBJ1-2,.,.,TRBV10-3
CASSLVLPYEQYF,TGTGCCAGCAGTTTAGTGCTACCCTACGAGCAGTACTTC,TRBJ2-7,.,many,TRBV12-3/TRBV12-4
CASSLFIVGTEKEYGYTF,TGCGCCAGCAGCTTGTTTATTGTTGGGACAGAAAAGGAGTATGGCTACACCTTC,TRBJ1-2,TRBD1,few,TRBV5-1
CASSLLGATNEKLFF,TGCGCCAGCAGCTTACTTGGGGCAACTAATGAAAAACTGTTTTTT,TRBJ1-4,.,few,TRBV5-1
CASSQERVSEQYF,TGCGCCAGCAGCCAAGAAAGAGTTTCCGAGCAGTACTTC,TRBJ2-7,.,.,TRBV4-3
CASSKQTGELEAFF,TGTGCCAGCAGCAAACAGACAGGGGAGTTAGAAGCTTTCTTT,TRBJ1-1,TRBD1,.,TRBV7-9
CASSLGLWGGTDTQYF,TGTGCCAGCAGCTTAGGATTGTGGGGGGGCACAGATACGCAGTATTTT,TRBJ2-3,.,once,TRBV7-2
CSARALAASTDTQYF,TGCAGTGCTAGAGCGCTAGCGGCCAGCACAGATACGCAGTATTTT,TRBJ2-3,TRBD2,.,TRBV20-1
CASSLDAAGNTEAFF,TGTGCCAGCAGCTTAGATGCGGCGGGGAACACTGAAGCTTTCTTT,TRBJ1-1,.,few,TRBV7-2
CATSDTGTAPYEQYF,TGTGCCACCAGTGACACCGGGACTGCACCTTACGAGCAGTACTTC,TRBJ2-7,.,.,TRBV24-1
CASSQDPGGNGVDIQYF,TGCGCCAGCAGCCAAGATCCGGGAGGCAACGGGGTAGACATTCAGTACTTC,TRBJ2-4,TRBD2,few,TRBV4-1